The rows below give T cell receptor beta chains drawn from one sample of a study of radiotherapy plus CTLA-4 blockade in lung cancer. Measured with immunoSEQ multiplex PCR; TCRdb has only the in-frame clones, and not every one. The data hold about 95,000 clones, with 83% observed a single time. This material consisted of peripheral blood, taken from a patient treated with radiotherapy plus ipilimumab. Receptors originate from a human donor with non-small cell lung cancer who had stable disease on radiotherapy plus ipilimumab. CDR3s include the opening cysteine and the closing phenylalanine or tryptophan. The D gene is left open where the match is weak. Size is stated for part of the rows, as once, few or many counts, or as a class when the clone is expanded.

J: TRBJ2-1
size: -
D: -
V: TRBV5-1
DNA: TGCGCCAGCAGCTTGGACGGAGACCCTTTGGATGAGCAGTTCTTC
CDR3: CASSLDGDPLDEQFF

J: TRBJ2-7
size: -
D: -
V: TRBV27
DNA: TGTGCCAGCAGTTTAAGGGACCGTCCCCCGTACTTC
CDR3: CASSLRDRPPYF

J: TRBJ2-2
size: -
D: TRBD2
V: TRBV11-1
DNA: TGTGCCACGGGACTAGCGGGTCCCGGGGAGCTGTTTTTT
CDR3: CATGLAGPGELFF

J: TRBJ1-3
size: few
D: -
V: TRBV4-2
DNA: TGTGCCAGCAGCCAAACAACAAGCTCTGGAAACACCATATATTTT
CDR3: CASSQTTSSGNTIYF

J: TRBJ1-1
size: -
D: TRBD1
V: TRBV19
DNA: TGTGCCAGTAGTCCTTCCGGGACAGGTGGTGATGAAGCTTTCTTT
CDR3: CASSPSGTGGDEAFF

J: TRBJ2-1
size: -
D: TRBD2
V: TRBV9
DNA: TGTGCCAGCAGCTATGGCGCGGGGGCCTACAATGAGCAGTTCTTC
CDR3: CASSYGAGAYNEQFF

J: TRBJ2-5
size: -
D: TRBD2
V: TRBV9
DNA: TGTGCCAGCGGGCGGGGGGAGTACCAAGAGACCCAGTACTTC
CDR3: CASGRGEYQETQYF

J: TRBJ1-2
size: once
D: TRBD1
V: TRBV15
DNA: TGTGCCACCAGCAAGAGACAGGGGGCGGATGGCTACACCTTC
CDR3: CATSKRQGADGYTF

J: TRBJ2-7
size: -
D: -
V: TRBV28
DNA: TGTGCCAGCCGGACCGGGAATTACGAGCAGTACTTC
CDR3: CASRTGNYEQYF

J: TRBJ1-6
size: -
D: -
V: TRBV30
DNA: TGTGCCTGGAGTCGGGATCAGGCCTCACCCCTCCACTTT
CDR3: CAWSRDQASPLHF

J: TRBJ1-4
size: -
D: TRBD1
V: TRBV4-2
DNA: TGTGCCAGCAGAGAATTACAGGGGTCTAATGAAAAACTGTTTTTT
CDR3: CASRELQGSNEKLFF

J: TRBJ1-5
size: once
D: -
V: TRBV28
DNA: TGTGCCAGCAGTTTCGGGGGTAAAGGGAATCAGCCCCAGCATTTT
CDR3: CASSFGGKGNQPQHF

J: TRBJ2-1
size: -
D: TRBD1
V: TRBV28
DNA: TGTGCCAGCAGTCTGAGAACAGGGGTATCCTACAATGAGCAGTTCTTC
CDR3: CASSLRTGVSYNEQFF

J: TRBJ2-7
size: -
D: -
V: TRBV30
DNA: TGTGCCTGGAGTCTGGCGGGGCGGACGTACTTC
CDR3: CAWSLAGRTYF

J: TRBJ2-1
size: -
D: TRBD1
V: TRBV10-1
DNA: TGCGCCAACGGGGACAGCCACAATGAGCAGTTCTTC
CDR3: CANGDSHNEQFF

J: TRBJ2-7
size: -
D: -
V: TRBV5-6
DNA: TGTGCCAGCAGCTTGGCCAACTGGGGCTACGAGCAGTACTTC
CDR3: CASSLANWGYEQYF

J: TRBJ2-7
size: few
D: TRBD1
V: TRBV18
DNA: TGTGCCAGCTCACCTAGGGACAGGGGCTTCGAGCAGTACTTC
CDR3: CASSPRDRGFEQYF

J: TRBJ2-7
size: -
D: -
V: TRBV10-2
DNA: TGCGCCAGCACGCTCGATCTTTACTACGAGCAGTACTTC
CDR3: CASTLDLYYEQYF

J: TRBJ1-2
size: -
D: TRBD1
V: TRBV4-2
DNA: TGTGCCAGCAGCCACCCCTCACAGGGGAACTATGGCTACACCTTC
CDR3: CASSHPSQGNYGYTF

J: TRBJ2-3
size: few
D: TRBD1
V: TRBV19
DNA: TGTGCCAGCCGAGACAGGGGGGCGGCAGATACGCAGTATTTT
CDR3: CASRDRGAADTQYF

J: TRBJ1-4
size: -
D: -
V: TRBV6-5
DNA: TGTGCCAGCAGTTACACGACAGGCACAAATGAAAAACTGTTTTTT
CDR3: CASSYTTGTNEKLFF

J: TRBJ2-1
size: few
D: -
V: TRBV7-6
DNA: TGTGCCAGCAGCGGACTAAGCTCCTACAATGAGCAGTTCTTC
CDR3: CASSGLSSYNEQFF

J: TRBJ2-1
size: -
D: -
V: TRBV10-2
DNA: TGCGCCAGCAAAGGGGGGAGCTCCTACAATGAGCAGTTCTTC
CDR3: CASKGGSSYNEQFF

J: TRBJ1-1
size: -
D: -
V: TRBV4-2
DNA: TGTGCCAGCAGCCGGGGGGGGAACACTGAAGCTTTCTTT
CDR3: CASSRGGNTEAFF

J: TRBJ1-4
size: -
D: TRBD1
V: TRBV28
DNA: TGTGCCAGCAGTGTGGGACAGGGGATAACTAATGAAAAACTGTTTTTT
CDR3: CASSVGQGITNEKLFF

J: TRBJ1-4
size: -
D: TRBD1
V: TRBV6-5
DNA: TGTGCCAGCAGGGCAGGGGGCTACGAAAAACTGTTTTTT
CDR3: CASRAGGYEKLFF

J: TRBJ2-7
size: -
D: TRBD2
V: TRBV19
DNA: TGTGCCAGTAGTATGTCTAGCGGGAGGGCGAGGGAGCAGTACTTC
CDR3: CASSMSSGRAREQYF

J: TRBJ1-3
size: few
D: -
V: TRBV19
DNA: TGTGCCAGTACCCCGGGGGACGTTCGCGGCCCTGGAAACACCATATATTTT
CDR3: CASTPGDVRGPGNTIYF

J: TRBJ2-5
size: -
D: -
V: TRBV6-4
DNA: TGTGCCAGCAGTGACTCCGTCCACCGGGACTACCAAGAGACCCAGTACTTC
CDR3: CASSDSVHRDYQETQYF

J: TRBJ1-1
size: -
D: -
V: TRBV2
DNA: TGTGCCAGCAGTGAAGGATCCTTGAACACTGAAGCTTTCTTT
CDR3: CASSEGSLNTEAFF

J: TRBJ2-5
size: -
D: -
V: TRBV7-3
DNA: TGTGCCAGCAGGTCCGATGCAGGGTGGGAAGAGACCCAGTACTTC
CDR3: CASRSDAGWEETQYF

J: TRBJ2-2
size: -
D: TRBD2
V: TRBV10-1
DNA: TGCGCCGGCCGGACTAGCGGGGGGGCGGACACCGGGGAGCTGTTTTTT
CDR3: CAGRTSGGADTGELFF

J: TRBJ1-5
size: -
D: TRBD1
V: TRBV5-1
DNA: TGCGCCAGCAGTTCGACAGGGGAGAACAATCAGCCCCAGCATTTT
CDR3: CASSSTGENNQPQHF

J: TRBJ2-7
size: -
D: TRBD1
V: TRBV5-1
DNA: TGCGCCAGCAGCTTGGGACAGGGCTACTACGAGCAGTACTTC
CDR3: CASSLGQGYYEQYF

J: TRBJ2-3
size: -
D: -
V: TRBV5-1
DNA: TGCGCCAGCAACCCCCCGGGCCGCACAGATACGCAGTATTTT
CDR3: CASNPPGRTDTQYF

J: TRBJ1-4
size: once
D: -
V: TRBV30
DNA: TGTGCCTGGAGTATAGGACAGTTTAATGAAAAACTGTTTTTT
CDR3: CAWSIGQFNEKLFF

J: TRBJ1-1
size: many
D: TRBD1
V: TRBV28
DNA: TGTGCCAGCACCTACCCCGGACAGGGCGCTGAAGCTTTCTTT
CDR3: CASTYPGQGAEAFF

J: TRBJ2-5
size: -
D: TRBD1
V: TRBV28
DNA: TGTGCCAGCAGTTTAATAGGGGGACAGGGCCAAGAGACCCAGTACTTC
CDR3: CASSLIGGQGQETQYF

J: TRBJ1-6
size: once
D: TRBD1
V: TRBV2
DNA: TGTGCCATAGGACAGGGCCAAGGTGGTTCACCCCTCCACTTT
CDR3: CAIGQGQGGSPLHF

J: TRBJ1-2
size: -
D: -
V: TRBV30
DNA: TGTGCCGGGTCCGGGACGGGGGGATTGTATGGCTACACCTTC
CDR3: CAGSGTGGLYGYTF

J: TRBJ2-1
size: -
D: -
V: TRBV7-3
DNA: TGTGCCAGCAGCTTTGAGGGAGTGTCCTACAATGAGCAGTTCTTC
CDR3: CASSFEGVSYNEQFF

J: TRBJ2-3
size: -
D: -
V: TRBV7-3
DNA: TGTGCCAGCAGCTTAAGACTACTAACAGATACGCAGTATTTT
CDR3: CASSLRLLTDTQYF

J: TRBJ2-2
size: few
D: -
V: TRBV29-1
DNA: TGCAGCGTTGGGGGGAGGATTGTCGGGGAGCTGTTTTTT
CDR3: CSVGGRIVGELFF

J: TRBJ2-3
size: -
D: TRBD2
V: TRBV27
DNA: TGTGCCAGCAGTCCCAGACTAGCGGGGGGTCCAGATACGCAGTATTTT
CDR3: CASSPRLAGGPDTQYF

J: TRBJ2-5
size: -
D: TRBD1
V: TRBV6-6
DNA: TGTGCCAGCAGTTACAGGGACAGAGAGACCCAGTACTTC
CDR3: CASSYRDRETQYF

J: TRBJ2-3
size: -
D: -
V: TRBV11-2
DNA: TGTGCCAGCAGCTTAGATCGCACTAGCCGACATCTCACCACAGATACGCAGTATTTT
CDR3: CASSLDRTSRHLTTDTQYF

J: TRBJ1-2
size: -
D: -
V: TRBV5-5
DNA: TGTGCCAGCAGTTTGGACAGCACCTATGGCTACACCTTC
CDR3: CASSLDSTYGYTF

J: TRBJ1-1
size: -
D: -
V: TRBV7-9
DNA: TGTGCCAGCAGAAGGGGAAACACTGAAGCTTTCTTT
CDR3: CASRRGNTEAFF

J: TRBJ2-1
size: -
D: TRBD1
V: TRBV28
DNA: TGTGCCAGCAGTTCGACAGGGGTCGGAAACAATGAGCAGTTCTTC
CDR3: CASSSTGVGNNEQFF

J: TRBJ1-1
size: -
D: -
V: TRBV5-1
DNA: TGCGCCAGCAGCCCTCGGACAGAGAGACACACTGAAGCTTTCTTT
CDR3: CASSPRTERHTEAFF

J: TRBJ2-5
size: -
D: -
V: TRBV21-1
DNA: TGTGCCAGCAGCAAAGCATGGGGGGGTGTTGAGACCCAGTACTTC
CDR3: CASSKAWGGVETQYF

J: TRBJ1-5
size: -
D: -
V: TRBV27
DNA: TGTGCCAGCAGTTTATGGGGCACTAATCAGCCCCAGCATTTT
CDR3: CASSLWGTNQPQHF

J: TRBJ1-5
size: -
D: -
V: TRBV4-1
DNA: TGCGCCAGCAGCCAAGATCTATCCCTTGGTCAGCCCCAGCATTTT
CDR3: CASSQDLSLGQPQHF

J: TRBJ1-2
size: -
D: -
V: TRBV20-1
DNA: TGCAGTGCGCCGGCTAACTATGGCTACACCTTC
CDR3: CSAPANYGYTF

J: TRBJ1-1
size: once
D: -
V: TRBV20-1
DNA: TGCAGTGCTCAGAGAGCCGCTGAAGCTTTCTTT
CDR3: CSAQRAAEAFF

J: TRBJ1-4
size: -
D: -
V: TRBV20-1
DNA: TGCAGTGGGCCTACTAATGAAAAACTGTTTTTT
CDR3: CSGPTNEKLFF

J: TRBJ1-1
size: -
D: -
V: TRBV7-2
DNA: TGTGCCAGCAGCTTAATGACGGGTATCTTTGAAGCTTTCTTT
CDR3: CASSLMTGIFEAFF